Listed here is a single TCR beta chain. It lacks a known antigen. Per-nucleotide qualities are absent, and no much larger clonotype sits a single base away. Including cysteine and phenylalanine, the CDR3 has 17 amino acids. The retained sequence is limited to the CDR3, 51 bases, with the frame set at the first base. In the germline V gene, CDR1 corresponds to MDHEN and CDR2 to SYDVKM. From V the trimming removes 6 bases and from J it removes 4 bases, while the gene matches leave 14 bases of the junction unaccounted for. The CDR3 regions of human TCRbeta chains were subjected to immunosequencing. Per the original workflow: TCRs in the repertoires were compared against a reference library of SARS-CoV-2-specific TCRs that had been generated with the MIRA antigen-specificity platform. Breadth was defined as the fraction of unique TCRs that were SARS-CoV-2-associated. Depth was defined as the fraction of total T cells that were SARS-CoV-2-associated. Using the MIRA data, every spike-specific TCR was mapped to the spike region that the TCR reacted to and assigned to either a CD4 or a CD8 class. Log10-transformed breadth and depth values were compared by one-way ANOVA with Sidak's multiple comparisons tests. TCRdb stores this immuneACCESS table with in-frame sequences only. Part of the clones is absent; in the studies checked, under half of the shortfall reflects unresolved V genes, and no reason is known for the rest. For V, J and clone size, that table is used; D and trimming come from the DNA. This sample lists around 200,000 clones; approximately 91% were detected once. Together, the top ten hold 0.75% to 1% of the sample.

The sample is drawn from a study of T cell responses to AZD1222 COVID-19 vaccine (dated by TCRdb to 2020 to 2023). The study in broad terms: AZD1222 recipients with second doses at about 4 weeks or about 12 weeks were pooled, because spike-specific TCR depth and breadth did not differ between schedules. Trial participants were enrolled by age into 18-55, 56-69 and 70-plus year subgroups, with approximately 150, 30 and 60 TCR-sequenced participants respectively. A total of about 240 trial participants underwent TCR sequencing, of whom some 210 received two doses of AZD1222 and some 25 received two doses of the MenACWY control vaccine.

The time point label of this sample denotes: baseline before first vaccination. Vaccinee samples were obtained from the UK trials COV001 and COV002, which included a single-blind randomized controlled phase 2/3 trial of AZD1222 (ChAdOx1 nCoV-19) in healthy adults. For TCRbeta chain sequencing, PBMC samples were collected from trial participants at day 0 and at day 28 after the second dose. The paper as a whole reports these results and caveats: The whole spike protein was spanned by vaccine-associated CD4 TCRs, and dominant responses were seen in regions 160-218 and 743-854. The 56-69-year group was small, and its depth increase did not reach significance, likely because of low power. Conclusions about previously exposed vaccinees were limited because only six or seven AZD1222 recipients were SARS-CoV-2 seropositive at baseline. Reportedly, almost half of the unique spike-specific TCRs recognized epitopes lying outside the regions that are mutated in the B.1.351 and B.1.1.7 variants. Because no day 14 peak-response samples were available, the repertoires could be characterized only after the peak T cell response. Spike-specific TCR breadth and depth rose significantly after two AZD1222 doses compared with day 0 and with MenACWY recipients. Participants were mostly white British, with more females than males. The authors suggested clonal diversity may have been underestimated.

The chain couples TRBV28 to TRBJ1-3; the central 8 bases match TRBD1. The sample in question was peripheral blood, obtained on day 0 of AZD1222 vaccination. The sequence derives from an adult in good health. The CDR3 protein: CASSPGGQGGAGNTIYF. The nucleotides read TGTGCCAGCAGCCCAGGGGGCCAGGGAGGGGCAGGAAACACCATATATTTT.